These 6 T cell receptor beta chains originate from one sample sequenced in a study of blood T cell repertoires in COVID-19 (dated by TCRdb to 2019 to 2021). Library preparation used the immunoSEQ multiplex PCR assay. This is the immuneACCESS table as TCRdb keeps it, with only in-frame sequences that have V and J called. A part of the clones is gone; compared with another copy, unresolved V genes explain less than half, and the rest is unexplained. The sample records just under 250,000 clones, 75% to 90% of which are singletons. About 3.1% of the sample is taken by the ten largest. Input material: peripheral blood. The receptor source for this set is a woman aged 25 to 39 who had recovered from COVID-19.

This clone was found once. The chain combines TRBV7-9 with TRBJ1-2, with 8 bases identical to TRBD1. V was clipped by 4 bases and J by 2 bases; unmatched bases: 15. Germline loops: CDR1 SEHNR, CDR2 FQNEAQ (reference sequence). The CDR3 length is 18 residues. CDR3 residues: CASSYSDRGLPPNYGYTF. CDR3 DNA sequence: TGTGCCAGCAGCTACAGTGACAGGGGCCTTCCCCCGAACTATGGCTACACCTTC. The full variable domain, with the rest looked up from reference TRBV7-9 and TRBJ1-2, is DTGVSQNPRHKITKRGQNVTFRCDPISEHNRLYWYRQTLGQGPEFLTYFQNEAQLEKSRLLSDRFSAERPKGSFSTLEIQRTEQGDSAMYLCASSYSDRGLPPNYGYTFGSGTRLTVV.

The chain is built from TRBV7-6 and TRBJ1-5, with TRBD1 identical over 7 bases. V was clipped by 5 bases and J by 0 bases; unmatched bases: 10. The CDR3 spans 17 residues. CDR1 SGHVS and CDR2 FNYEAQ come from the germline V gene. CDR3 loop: CASSPRTGDYSNQPQHF. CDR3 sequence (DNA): TGTGCCAGCAGCCCACGGACAGGAGATTATAGCAATCAGCCCCAGCATTTT.

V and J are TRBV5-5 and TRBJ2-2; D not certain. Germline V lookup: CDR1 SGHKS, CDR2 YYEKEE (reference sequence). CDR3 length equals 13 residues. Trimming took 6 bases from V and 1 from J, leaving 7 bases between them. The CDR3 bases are TGTGCCAGCAATTCCGGGAACACCGGGGAGCTGTTTTTT. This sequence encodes CASNSGNTGELFF.

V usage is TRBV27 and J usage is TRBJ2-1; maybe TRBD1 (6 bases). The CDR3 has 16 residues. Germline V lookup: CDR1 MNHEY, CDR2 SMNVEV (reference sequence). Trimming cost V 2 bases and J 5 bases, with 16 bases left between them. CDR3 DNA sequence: TGTGCCAGCAGTTTAGTCCCCCGGGACAAAAACAATGAGCAGTTCTTC. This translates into CASSLVPRDKNNEQFF.

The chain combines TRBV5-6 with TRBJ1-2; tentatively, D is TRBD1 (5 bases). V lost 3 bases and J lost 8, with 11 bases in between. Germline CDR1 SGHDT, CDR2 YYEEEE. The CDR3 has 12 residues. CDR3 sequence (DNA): TGTGCCAGCAGCTCGGGACTGCAAGGCTACACCTTC. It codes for CASSSGLQGYTF.

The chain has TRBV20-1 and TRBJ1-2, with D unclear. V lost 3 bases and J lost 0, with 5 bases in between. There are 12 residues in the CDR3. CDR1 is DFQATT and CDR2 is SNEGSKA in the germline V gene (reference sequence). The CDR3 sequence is CSASFANYGYTF. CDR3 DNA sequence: TGCAGTGCTAGTTTCGCTAACTATGGCTACACCTTC.